The 2 T cell receptor beta chains below all came from one sample that was sequenced in a study of T cells in Graves' hyperthyroidism and ophthalmopathy. Amplification of TCR beta CDR3 regions used RNA as the template. A first-round RT-PCR of the TCR CDR3 used the HTBI primer set. Using its own MiXCR run on the multiplex PCR reads, TCRdb lists one record per CDR3 protein. The sample lists 40,000 to 55,000 distinct CDR3 sequences, 45% to 50% occurring once. The sample was peripheral blood or thyroid tissue (not recorded which). The source is a woman between 45 and 65 years old with Graves' hyperthyroidism.

This clonotype was picked up many times. The V call is TRBV2, the J call TRBJ2-2; no clear D. V lost 9 bases, J lost 1 base, and 9 bases lay in between. The germline CDR1 and CDR2 sequences are SNHLY and FYNNEI. The CDR3 loop spans 13 amino acids. CDR3 sequence: CASLHLNTGELFF. CDR3 sequence (DNA): TGTGCCAGTCTCCACCTGAACACCGGGGAGCTGTTTTTT.

The V and J genes are TRBV12-3 or TRBV12-4 and TRBJ1-1; a possible D gene is TRBD1 (5 bases). Trimming shortened V by 6 bases and J by 9 bases, and 11 bases separated the two germline ends. CDR3 length: 11 amino acids. DNA of the CDR3: TGTGCCAGCAGGCTTGGGACGAAAGCTTTCTTT. Translated, it gives CASRLGTKAFF.